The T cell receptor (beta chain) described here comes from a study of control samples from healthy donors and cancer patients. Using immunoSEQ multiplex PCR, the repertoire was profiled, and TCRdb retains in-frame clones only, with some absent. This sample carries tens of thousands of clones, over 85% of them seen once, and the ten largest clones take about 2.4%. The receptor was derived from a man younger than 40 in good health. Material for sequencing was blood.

The CDR3, as DNA: TGTGCCAGCAGTTTTGTCGGGAGTCGGGCCCACAATGAGCAGTTCTTC. Encoded protein: CASSFVGSRAHNEQFF. The chain joins TRBV28 to TRBJ2-1, with D possibly matching TRBD2 (6 bases). V lost 3 bases, J lost 5 bases, and 17 bases lay in between. Germline lookup yields CDR1 MDHEN and CDR2 SYDVKM. The CDR3 has 16 residues.